The entry below describes one T cell receptor (beta chain). Participant-reported clinical history was the basis for cohort assignment. Recovered participants had two consecutive negative NP/OP PCR tests, healthcare professional clearance, or symptom resolution. Libraries were prepared by immunoSEQ multiplex PCR; TCRdb keeps only in-frame clonotypes and omits some of them. The repertoire includes approximately 170,000 clones, 80% to 90% of them detected once, and 8% sits in the top ten. The CDR3 spans 16 residues. CDR1 ENHRY and CDR2 SYGVKD come from the germline V gene. With 3 bases clipped from V and 2 bases from J, the junction kept 9 bases outside the gene matches. This entry comes from a study of blood T cell repertoires in COVID-19. Study-wide background: Sources were T cells, B-cell-depleted T cells, or PBMCs; the material itself was cDNA or gDNA.

The rearrangement links TRBV10-3 to TRBJ2-7, with 8 bases matching TRBD1. Sequenced input: PBMCs or T cells enriched from blood (not recorded which). This clonotype originated in a woman aged 50 to 60 who had recovered from COVID-19. CDR3 nucleotides: TGTGCCATCAGTGAAAGTTTAGGGGGACAGGCCTACGAGCAGTACTTC. Translation gives CAISESLGGQAYEQYF.